Below, 12 T cell receptor beta chains from the same sample are listed, as sequenced in a study of blood T cell repertoires in COVID-19. TCRdb's copy holds only in-frame clones and misses some; the assay was immunoSEQ multiplex PCR. The data show approximately 330,000 clones, roughly 86% seen once. Material: PBMCs or T cells enriched from blood (not recorded which). Receptors were obtained from a woman in her 30s who had recovered from COVID-19.

The rearrangement joins TRBV12-5 to TRBJ1-2; no definite D call. The V end was cut by 2 bases, the J end by 3 bases, with 4 bases between. Germline CDR1 is LGHNT and CDR2 is FRNRAP. CDR3 size: 12 residues. The CDR3 reads CASGLSDYGYTF. The DNA of the CDR3 is TGTGCTAGTGGTTTGAGCGACTATGGCTACACCTTC.

V and J are TRBV6-2 or TRBV6-3 and TRBJ2-1, with D tentatively TRBD1 (6 bases). CDR3 length: 16 residues. V lost 4 bases to trimming and J lost 0 bases, with 13 bases between them. Germline lookup yields CDR1 MNHEY and CDR2 SVGEGT. Here the CDR3 reads CASSSNQGTSYNEQFF. The CDR3 nucleotides read TGTGCCAGCAGTTCCAACCAGGGGACCTCCTACAATGAGCAGTTCTTC.

The chain has TRBV5-4 and TRBJ2-6; TRBD2 matches 10 bases. Germline CDR1 and CDR2: SGHNT and YYREEE (reference sequence). The CDR3 consists of 17 residues. With 2 bases clipped from V and 0 bases from J, the junction kept 2 bases outside the gene matches. The CDR3 loop reads CASSFSGRSSGANVLTF. The CDR3 DNA sequence: TGTGCCAGCAGCTTTAGCGGGAGGAGCTCTGGGGCCAACGTCCTGACTTTC. The whole variable domain, remainder taken from reference TRBV5-4 and TRBJ2-6, is ETGVTQSPTHLIKTRGQQVTLRCSSQSGHNTVSWYQQALGQGPQFIFQYYREEENGRGNFPPRFSGLQFPNYSSELNVNALELDDSALYLCASSFSGRSSGANVLTFGAGSRLTVL.

This chain joins TRBV10-3 and TRBJ1-1, with D unclear. Trimming took off 3 bases at V and 1 base at J, with 3 bases between the two ends. This CDR3 is built from 12 residues. CDR1 is ENHRY and CDR2 is SYGVKD in the germline V gene. The CDR3 loop reads CAISDQNTEAFF. DNA for the CDR3: TGTGCCATCAGTGACCAGAACACTGAAGCTTTCTTT.

The rearrangement joins TRBV5-4 to TRBJ2-7; D is perhaps TRBD1 (6 bases). V was trimmed by 2 bases and J by 1 base, leaving 10 bases between them. Per the germline V gene, CDR1 is SGHNT and CDR2 is YYREEE (reference sequence). This CDR3 has 14 residues. The CDR3 DNA reads as TGTGCCAGCAGCTTAGTACAGGGTTCCTACGAGCAGTACTTC. Amino acids: CASSLVQGSYEQYF.

Only a few counts were recorded for this clone. CDR3 residues: CASSRYSGQRVTEKLFF. CDR3 in DNA: TGCGCCAGCAGCCGATACTCTGGACAGAGGGTTACTGAAAAACTGTTTTTT. The chain has TRBV4-1 and TRBJ1-4, with D possibly TRBD1 on 6 matching bases. CDR3 length equals 17 residues. Germline V gene data show CDR1 as MGHRA and CDR2 as YSYEKL. V lost 4 bases and J 7 bases, leaving 22 bases between the germline ends.

The J gene is TRBJ1-5, the V gene TRBV19; D may be TRBD1 (6 bases). The CDR3 is 17 residues long. Germline CDR1 reads LNHDA; CDR2 reads SQIVND (reference sequence). Trimming removed 5 bases from V and 3 bases from J, with 20 bases in between. The CDR3 protein is CASSAQVGDTVNQPQHF. CDR3 DNA sequence: TGTGCCAGTAGTGCCCAAGTCGGGGACACTGTCAATCAGCCCCAGCATTTT. Using reference TRBV19 and TRBJ1-5 for the parts outside the CDR3, the full variable domain is DGGITQSPKYLFRKEGQNVTLSCEQNLNHDAMYWYRQDPGQGLRLIYYSQIVNDFQKGDIAEGYSVSREKKESFPLTVTSAQKNPTAFYLCASSAQVGDTVNQPQHFGDGTRLSIL.

J is TRBJ1-1 and V is TRBV30; no reliable D call. The CDR3 extends over 10 amino acids. V dropped 2 bases and J dropped 13 bases, with 11 bases sitting between them. Germline V lookup: CDR1 GTSNPN, CDR2 SVGIG (reference sequence). The CDR3 nucleotides read TGTGCCTGGAGTCTCAACAGTCTTTTCTTT. Protein product: CAWSLNSLFF.

The chain is built from TRBV18 and TRBJ1-1; D ambiguous. CDR3 length: 14 residues. Trimming removed 1 base from V and 8 bases from J, with 14 bases in between. The germline gives CDR1 KGHSH, CDR2 LQKENI. The CDR3 sequence is CASSPRFQEGEAFF. The CDR3 DNA follows: TGTGCCAGCTCACCACGATTTCAGGAGGGCGAAGCTTTCTTT.

The J gene is TRBJ1-5, the V gene TRBV7-8; D gene uncertain. This CDR3 has 17 residues. Germline V gene sequence: CDR1 SGHVS, CDR2 FQNEAQ. The V and J ends lost 2 bases and 3 bases respectively, with 17 bases between them. DNA for the CDR3: TGTGCCAGCAGCTTAAGTTGGCCCCTCGGGTCCAATCAGCCCCAGCATTTT. Translated, it gives CASSLSWPLGSNQPQHF.

The chain has TRBV7-9 and TRBJ2-5; TRBD2 matches 8 bases. Looked up from germline, CDR1 is SEHNR and CDR2 is FQNEAQ (reference sequence). CDR3 size: 14 residues. J lost 5 bases, V lost 2 bases, and 4 bases had no gene match. CDR3 nucleotides: TGTGCCAGCAGCTTACGGGGGGGAGACGAGACCCAGTACTTC. It codes for CASSLRGGDETQYF.

V gene TRBV4-1 combines with J gene TRBJ2-1, with TRBD2 matching over 10 bases. Germline values: CDR1 MGHRA, CDR2 YSYEKL. The CDR3 consists of 15 residues. Trimming took 3 bases from V and 4 from J; bases not matched to a gene: 3. The CDR3 nucleotides read TGCGCCAGCAGCCATTCGGGACTAGCGTACAATGAGCAGTTCTTC. It specifies CASSHSGLAYNEQFF.